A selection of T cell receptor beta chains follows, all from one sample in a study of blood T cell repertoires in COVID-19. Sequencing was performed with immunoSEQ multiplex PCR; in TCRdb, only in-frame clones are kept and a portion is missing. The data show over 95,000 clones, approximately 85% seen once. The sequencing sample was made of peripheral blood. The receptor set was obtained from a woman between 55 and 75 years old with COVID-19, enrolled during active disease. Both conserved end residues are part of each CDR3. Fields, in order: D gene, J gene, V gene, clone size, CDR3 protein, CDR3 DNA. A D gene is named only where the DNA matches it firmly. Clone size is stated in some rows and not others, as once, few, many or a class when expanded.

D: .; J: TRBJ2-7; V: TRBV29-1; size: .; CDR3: CSVAIGTGWISGAYEQYF; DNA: TGCAGCGTCGCCATCGGGACAGGGTGGATTAGCGGGGCGTACGAGCAGTACTTC
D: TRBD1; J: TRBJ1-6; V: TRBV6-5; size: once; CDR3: CASSYSGQGNSPLHF; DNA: TGTGCCAGCAGTTACTCGGGACAGGGTAATTCACCCCTCCACTTT
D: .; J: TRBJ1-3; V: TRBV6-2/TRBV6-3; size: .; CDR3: CASSWTSGNTIYF; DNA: TGTGCCAGCAGTTGGACATCCGGAAACACCATATATTTT
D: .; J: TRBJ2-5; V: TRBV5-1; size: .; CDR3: CASSWDSAAQYF; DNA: TGCGCCAGCAGCTGGGACTCGGCGGCCCAGTACTTC
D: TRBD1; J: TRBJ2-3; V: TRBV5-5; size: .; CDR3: CASSFPTGSDTQYF; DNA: TGTGCCAGCAGCTTTCCGACAGGGTCAGATACGCAGTATTTT
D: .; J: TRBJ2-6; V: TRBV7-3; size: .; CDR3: CASSLEGSSGANVLTF; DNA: TGTGCCAGCAGCTTAGAAGGGAGCTCTGGGGCCAACGTCCTGACTTTC
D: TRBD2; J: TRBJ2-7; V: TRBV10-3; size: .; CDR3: CAISAGVNVGEQYF; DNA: TGTGCCATCAGCGCGGGGGTCAACGTTGGCGAGCAGTACTTC
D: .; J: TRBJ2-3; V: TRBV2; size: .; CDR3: CASSEDRALVTDTQYF; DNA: TGTGCCAGCAGTGAAGACAGGGCATTAGTCACAGATACGCAGTATTTT
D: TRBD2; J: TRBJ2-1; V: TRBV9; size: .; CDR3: CASSVGGLAEVNEQFF; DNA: TGTGCCAGCAGCGTAGGGGGACTAGCGGAAGTCAATGAGCAGTTCTTC
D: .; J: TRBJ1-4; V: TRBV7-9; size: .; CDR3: CASSFRDSNEKLFF; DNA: TGTGCCAGCAGTTTCCGGGACTCCAATGAAAAACTGTTTTTT
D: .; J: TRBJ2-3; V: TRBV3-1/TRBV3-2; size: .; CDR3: CASSQERADSRGTDTQYF; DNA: TGTGCCAGCAGCCAAGAAAGAGCCGATTCGAGGGGCACAGATACGCAGTATTTT
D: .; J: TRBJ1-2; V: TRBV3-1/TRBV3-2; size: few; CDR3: CASSQEGRAYGYTF; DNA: TGTGCCAGCAGCCAAGAAGGGAGGGCCTATGGCTACACCTTC
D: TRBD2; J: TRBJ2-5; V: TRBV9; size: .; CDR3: CASSAHGLAGKETQYF; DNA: TGTGCCAGCAGCGCCCACGGACTAGCGGGGAAAGAGACCCAGTACTTC
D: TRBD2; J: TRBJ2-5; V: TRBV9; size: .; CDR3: CASSPAGVRTQYF; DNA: TGTGCCAGCAGCCCCGCGGGGGTACGGACCCAGTACTTC
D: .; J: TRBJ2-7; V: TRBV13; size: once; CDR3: CASSSEEYEQYF; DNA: TGTGCCAGCAGCTCCGAGGAGTACGAGCAGTACTTC
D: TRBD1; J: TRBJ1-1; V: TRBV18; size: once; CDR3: CASSPPGQDRDTEAFF; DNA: TGTGCCAGCTCACCACCCGGACAGGACCGAGACACTGAAGCTTTCTTT
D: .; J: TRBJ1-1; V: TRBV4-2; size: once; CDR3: CASSQAVNTEAFF; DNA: TGTGCCAGCAGCCAAGCGGTCAACACTGAAGCTTTCTTT
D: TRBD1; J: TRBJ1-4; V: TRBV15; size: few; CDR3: CATSPGGFERDVNERLFF; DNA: TGTGCCACCAGCCCAGGGGGGTTCGAAAGGGACGTTAATGAAAGACTGTTTTTT
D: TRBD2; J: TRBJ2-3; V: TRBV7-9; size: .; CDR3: CASSPGTAPEAGVTDTQYF; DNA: TGTGCCAGCAGCCCAGGTACAGCCCCTGAAGCGGGGGTAACGGATACGCAGTATTTT
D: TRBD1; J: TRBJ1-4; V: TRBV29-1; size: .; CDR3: CSVEGQTNEKLFF; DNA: TGCAGCGTTGAGGGACAGACTAATGAAAAACTGTTTTTT
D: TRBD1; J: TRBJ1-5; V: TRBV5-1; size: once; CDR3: CASTPTGQGNQPQHF; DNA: TGCGCCAGCACCCCAACCGGACAGGGCAATCAGCCCCAGCATTTT
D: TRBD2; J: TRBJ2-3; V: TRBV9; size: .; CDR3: CASSVQRGSSTDTQYF; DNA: TGTGCCAGCAGCGTTCAGCGGGGGAGTAGCACAGATACGCAGTATTTT
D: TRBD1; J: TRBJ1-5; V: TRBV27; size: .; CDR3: CASSGLGTGNQPQHF; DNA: TGTGCCAGCAGTGGTCTTGGGACAGGCAATCAGCCCCAGCATTTT
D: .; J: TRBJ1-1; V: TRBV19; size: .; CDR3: CASSIQGNTEAFF; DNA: TGTGCCAGTAGTATACAGGGGAACACTGAAGCTTTCTTT
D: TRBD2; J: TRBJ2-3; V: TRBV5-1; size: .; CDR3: CASSLAGGGAKTQYF; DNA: TGCGCCAGCAGCCTCGCGGGCGGGGGGGCAAAGACGCAGTATTTT
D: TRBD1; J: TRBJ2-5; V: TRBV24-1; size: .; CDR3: CATSDPTGGQETQYF; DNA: TGTGCCACCAGTGATCCTACAGGGGGTCAAGAGACCCAGTACTTC
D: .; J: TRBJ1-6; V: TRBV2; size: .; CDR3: CASSRESNSPLHF; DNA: TGTGCCAGCAGTCGGGAGTCCAATTCACCCCTCCACTTT
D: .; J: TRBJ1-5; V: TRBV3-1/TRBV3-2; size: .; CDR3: CASSQDFSNQPQHF; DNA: TGTGCCAGCAGCCAAGACTTTAGCAATCAGCCCCAGCATTTT
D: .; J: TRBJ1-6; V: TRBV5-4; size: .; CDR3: CASSLGGDLNYNSPLHF; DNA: TGTGCCAGCAGCTTGGGGGGGGATTTAAACTATAATTCACCCCTCCACTTT
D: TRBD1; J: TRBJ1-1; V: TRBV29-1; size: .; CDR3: CSVITGENTEAFF; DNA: TGCAGCGTTATTACAGGGGAGAACACTGAAGCTTTCTTT
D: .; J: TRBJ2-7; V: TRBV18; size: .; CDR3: CASSPPNSYEQYF; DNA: TGTGCCAGCTCACCCCCTAACTCCTACGAGCAGTACTTC
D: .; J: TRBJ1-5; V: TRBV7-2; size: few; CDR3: CASSQNSNQPQHF; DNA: TGTGCCAGCAGTCAGAATAGCAATCAGCCCCAGCATTTT
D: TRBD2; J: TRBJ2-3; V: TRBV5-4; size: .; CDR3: CASSLDVSGGNTDTQYF; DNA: TGTGCCAGCAGCTTAGATGTTAGCGGGGGTAACACAGATACGCAGTATTTT
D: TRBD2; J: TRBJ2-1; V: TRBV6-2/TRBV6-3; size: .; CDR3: CASTPTQGLAALNEQFF; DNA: TGTGCCAGCACCCCGACCCAGGGACTAGCGGCGCTCAATGAGCAGTTCTTC
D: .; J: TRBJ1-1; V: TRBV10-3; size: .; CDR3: CAISVGGAEESEAFF; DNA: TGTGCCATCAGTGTAGGAGGGGCGGAGGAATCTGAAGCTTTCTTT
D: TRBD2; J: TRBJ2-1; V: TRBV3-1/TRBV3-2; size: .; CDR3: CASSPQASGAIWEFF; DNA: TGTGCCAGCAGCCCACAGGCTAGCGGGGCTATCTGGGAGTTCTTC
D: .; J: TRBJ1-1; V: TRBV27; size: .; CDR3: CASSPGPWNTEAFF; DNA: TGTGCCAGCAGTCCAGGTCCTTGGAACACTGAAGCTTTCTTT
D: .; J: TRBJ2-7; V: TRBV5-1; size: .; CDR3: CASSLAVMGEHSYEQYF; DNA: TGCGCCAGCAGCTTGGCCGTTATGGGCGAACACTCCTACGAGCAGTACTTC
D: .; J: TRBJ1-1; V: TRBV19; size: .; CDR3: CASRTDSTNTEAFF; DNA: TGTGCCAGCAGGACAGATTCAACGAACACTGAAGCTTTCTTT
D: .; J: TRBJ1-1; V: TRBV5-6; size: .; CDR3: CASSLLSRVGTEAFF; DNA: TGTGCCAGCAGCTTGCTAAGCAGGGTAGGCACTGAAGCTTTCTTT
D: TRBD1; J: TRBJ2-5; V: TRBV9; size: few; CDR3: CASSVGTGEETQYF; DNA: TGTGCCAGCAGCGTTGGTACAGGGGAAGAGACCCAGTACTTC
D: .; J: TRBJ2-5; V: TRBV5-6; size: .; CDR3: CASSLGTVQETQYF; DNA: TGTGCCAGCAGCTTGGGAACAGTCCAAGAGACCCAGTACTTC
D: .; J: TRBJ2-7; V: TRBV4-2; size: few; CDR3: CASSRDRGSEQYF; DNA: TGTGCCAGCAGTCGAGACCGAGGGTCCGAGCAGTACTTC
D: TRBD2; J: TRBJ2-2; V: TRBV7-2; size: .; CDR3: CASSPNGLAGNTGELFF; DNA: TGTGCCAGCAGCCCAAATGGACTAGCGGGGAACACCGGGGAGCTGTTTTTT
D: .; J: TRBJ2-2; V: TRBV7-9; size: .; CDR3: CASSFGLNTGELFF; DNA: TGTGCCAGCAGCTTCGGACTAAACACCGGGGAGCTGTTTTTT
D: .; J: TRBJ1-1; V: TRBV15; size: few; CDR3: CATSIGGTEAFF; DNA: TGTGCCACCAGCATTGGGGGGACTGAAGCTTTCTTT
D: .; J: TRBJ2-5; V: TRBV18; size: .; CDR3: CASSGMEDYYVGTGQETQYF; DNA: TGTGCCAGCTCCGGCATGGAAGATTATTACGTGGGTACGGGTCAAGAGACCCAGTACTTC
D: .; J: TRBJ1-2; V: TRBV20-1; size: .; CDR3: CSASIGQGLPEGYTF; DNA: TGCAGTGCTAGTATTGGGCAGGGGCTCCCGGAGGGCTACACCTTC
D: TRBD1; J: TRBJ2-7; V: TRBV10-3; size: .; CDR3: CAIMDRAVYEQYF; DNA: TGTGCCATCATGGACAGGGCAGTGTACGAGCAGTACTTC
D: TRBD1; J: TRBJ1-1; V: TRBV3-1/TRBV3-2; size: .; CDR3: CASSQDLTGGGGTEAFF; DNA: TGTGCCAGCAGCCAAGATTTGACAGGGGGCGGTGGCACTGAAGCTTTCTTT
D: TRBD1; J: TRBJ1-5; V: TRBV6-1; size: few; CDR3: CASSDYTGGERQPQHF; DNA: TGTGCCAGCAGTGACTACACAGGGGGCGAGCGCCAGCCCCAGCATTTT
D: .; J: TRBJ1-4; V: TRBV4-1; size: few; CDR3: CASSHLRSGEKLFF; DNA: TGCGCCAGCAGCCACCTTAGAAGTGGTGAAAAACTGTTTTTT
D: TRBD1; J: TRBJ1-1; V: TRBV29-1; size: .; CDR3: CSVRTGRTEAFF; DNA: TGCAGCGTCCGGACAGGGAGGACTGAAGCTTTCTTT